A selection of T cell receptor beta chains follows, all from one sample in a study of Ad26.COV2.S vaccination and SARS-CoV-2 variants. Sequencing used immunoSEQ multiplex PCR; TCRdb keeps in-frame clones, though not all of them. The table records about 450,000 clones, 80% to 90% of them present only once. Sequenced material: peripheral blood, taken in a trial of Ad26.COV2.S vaccine versus placebo. The origin of the receptors is a person between 18 and 60 years old who received the Ad26.COV2.S COVID-19 vaccine or a placebo. The CDR3 runs from the conserved cysteine through the conserved F or W. D genes are given only for firm matches. Not all rows give a size; the values are once, few, many and, for expanded clones, a class.

>NA|TRBV9|few|TRBJ2-1
TGTGCCAGCCGGGGTCTCCGGAACTTCGCCTACAATGAGCAGTTCTTC
CASRGLRNFAYNEQFF
>TRBD2|TRBV5-4|NA|TRBJ2-3
TGTGCCAGCAGCCTAGCGGAAAGCACAGATACGCAGTATTTT
CASSLAESTDTQYF
>NA|TRBV7-3|NA|TRBJ2-7
TGTGCCAGCAGCTTATACAGGGCGGGCGAGCAGTACTTC
CASSLYRAGEQYF
>NA|TRBV30|NA|TRBJ2-2
TGTGCCTGGGGAGGGGGGACCGGGGAGCTGTTTTTT
CAWGGGTGELFF
>NA|TRBV25-1|NA|TRBJ1-2
TGTGCCAGCAGTCCCGCACCGGGGGGCTATGGCTACACCTTC
CASSPAPGGYGYTF
>NA|TRBV6-1|NA|TRBJ1-3
TGTGCCAGCAGTGAAGGCGCCTACTCTGGAAACACCATATATTTT
CASSEGAYSGNTIYF
>TRBD1|TRBV30|NA|TRBJ1-2
TGTGCCTGGAGTCCCGGGACAGGGGCGCATGGCTACACCTTC
CAWSPGTGAHGYTF
>NA|TRBV15|NA|TRBJ1-3
TGTGCCACCAGCAGGTGGGGAACTGGAAACACCATATATTTT
CATSRWGTGNTIYF
>NA|TRBV2|NA|TRBJ2-2
TGTGCCAGCAGTCCCACAGGGATAAGGGCGAACACCGGGGAGCTGTTTTTT
CASSPTGIRANTGELFF
>NA|TRBV5-1|NA|TRBJ1-1
TGCGCCAGCAGTAAAGGGGTGAACACTGAAGCTTTCTTT
CASSKGVNTEAFF
>NA|TRBV4-3|NA|TRBJ1-1
TGCGCCAGCAGCACGACAGTAGGGCCGAACACTGAAGCTTTCTTT
CASSTTVGPNTEAFF
>NA|TRBV7-9|NA|TRBJ1-1
TGTGCCAGCAGGAGCAGGAACACTGAAGCTTTCTTT
CASRSRNTEAFF
>NA|TRBV12-5|once|TRBJ2-1
TGTGCTAGTGGTTCACTAGGGACTCCCAATGAGCAGTTCTTC
CASGSLGTPNEQFF
>NA|TRBV7-6|NA|TRBJ1-2
TGTGCCAGCAGCTTAGGATCAGGGGCACAGTCATATGGCTACACCTTC
CASSLGSGAQSYGYTF
>NA|TRBV5-4|NA|TRBJ2-5
TGTGCCAGCAGGAAGGATATGTACAGTCAAGAGACCCAGTACTTC
CASRKDMYSQETQYF
>TRBD2|TRBV28|NA|TRBJ2-3
TGTGCCAGCAGTCCCGGGGTAGCGGGGAGCACAGATACGCAGTATTTT
CASSPGVAGSTDTQYF
>TRBD1|TRBV6-5|NA|TRBJ1-5
TGTGCCAGCAGTAGACAGGGGGGCAATCAGCCCCAGCATTTT
CASSRQGGNQPQHF
>NA|TRBV5-8|NA|TRBJ1-1
TGTGCCAGCAGCTGGGGGGTCGTAAGGGACACTGAAGCTTTCTTT
CASSWGVVRDTEAFF
>NA|TRBV6-1|few|TRBJ2-2
TGTGCCAGCAGTGAAACCCGGCCCGGGGAGCTGTTTTTT
CASSETRPGELFF
>NA|TRBV2|NA|TRBJ2-1
TGTGCCAGCAGTGAAAGGGGGAGCTCCTACAATGAGCAGTTCTTC
CASSERGSSYNEQFF
>NA|TRBV9|few|TRBJ1-1
TGTGCCAGCAGCCCGCGGGACAAGGGAACTCGGGACACTGAAGCTTTCTTT
CASSPRDKGTRDTEAFF
>NA|TRBV5-4|once|TRBJ2-5
TGTGCCAGCCACCCAGAGCTGGGGAACCAAGAGACCCAGTACTTC
CASHPELGNQETQYF
>NA|TRBV6-5|NA|TRBJ2-1
TGTGCCAGCGGCAGACGGCCGTACAATGAGCAGTTCTTC
CASGRRPYNEQFF
>NA|TRBV7-2|NA|TRBJ1-2
TGTGCCAGCAGCTTGCACAGGGAAGACTATGGCTACACCTTC
CASSLHREDYGYTF
>NA|TRBV5-1|few|TRBJ1-3
TGCGCCAGCAGGCCTACAGGGTACTCTGGAAACACCATATATTTT
CASRPTGYSGNTIYF
>NA|TRBV11-3|NA|TRBJ2-5
TGTGCCAGCAGCTTAGGTGGGGCCACCCAGTACTTC
CASSLGGATQYF
>TRBD1|TRBV5-1|NA|TRBJ1-2
TGCGCCAGCAGCTTAGGGACAGGGCACTCCTCCTATGGCTACACCTTC
CASSLGTGHSSYGYTF
>NA|TRBV7-9|few|TRBJ2-7
TGTGCCAGCGGGTTGGGGCTGGAGACGCGAGAGCAGTACTTC
CASGLGLETREQYF
>NA|TRBV28|NA|TRBJ1-5
TGTGCCAGCAGTTTACGGGGGGCGGGCAATCAGCCCCAGCATTTT
CASSLRGAGNQPQHF
>TRBD1|TRBV7-9|NA|TRBJ1-4
TGTGCCAGCAGCATTAGACAGGGCGCCAATGAAAAACTGTTTTTT
CASSIRQGANEKLFF